This is a list of T cell receptor beta chains from one sample in a study of OX40 agonist ivuxolimab in advanced cancers. Method: immunoSEQ multiplex PCR; TCRdb's copy keeps in-frame clones and lacks some. This sample has 70,000 to 85,000 clones; 84% occur once, and the top ten carry roughly 2.1%. Sequenced material: CD4+ or CD8+ T cells sorted from blood, taken in a trial of the OX40 agonist ivuxolimab. These receptors were taken from an adult with an advanced solid tumor such as melanoma, head and neck, liver or kidney cancer. The CDR3 runs from the conserved cysteine through the conserved F or W. A D gene is named only where the DNA matches it firmly. The size entry is marked missing in some rows and otherwise reads once, few, many or a size class.

cdr3_aa: CASRNTGTGELFF; cdr3_nt: TGTGCCAGCAGAAACACAGGTACCGGGGAGCTGTTTTTT; clone_size: few; d_call: NA; v_call: TRBV27; j_call: TRBJ2-2; cdr3_length: 13
cdr3_aa: CASRWGDSSYEQYF; cdr3_nt: TGTGCCAGCAGATGGGGGGACTCTTCCTACGAGCAGTACTTC; clone_size: NA; d_call: NA; v_call: TRBV28; j_call: TRBJ2-7; cdr3_length: 14
cdr3_aa: CASSQGLGGTDTQYF; cdr3_nt: TGTGCCAGCAGCCAAGGACTAGGCGGGACAGATACGCAGTATTTT; clone_size: NA; d_call: TRBD2; v_call: TRBV7-9; j_call: TRBJ2-3; cdr3_length: 15
cdr3_aa: CASSPRAATEVGKLFF; cdr3_nt: TGTGCCAGCAGCCCGAGGGCAGCTACCGAGGTCGGGAAACTGTTTTTT; clone_size: NA; d_call: NA; v_call: TRBV11-1; j_call: TRBJ1-4; cdr3_length: 16
cdr3_aa: CASGWGTHGTEAFF; cdr3_nt: TGTGCTAGTGGTTGGGGGACGCATGGTACTGAAGCTTTCTTT; clone_size: few; d_call: NA; v_call: TRBV12-5; j_call: TRBJ1-1; cdr3_length: 14
cdr3_aa: CASSLEGLVGSQAQHF; cdr3_nt: TGTGCCAGCAGCTTAGAGGGCCTAGTGGGGTCCCAGGCCCAGCATTTT; clone_size: NA; d_call: NA; v_call: TRBV7-2; j_call: TRBJ1-5; cdr3_length: 16
cdr3_aa: CASSPDIRFEAFF; cdr3_nt: TGTGCCAGTAGTCCGGACATACGATTTGAAGCTTTCTTT; clone_size: few; d_call: NA; v_call: TRBV19; j_call: TRBJ1-1; cdr3_length: 13
cdr3_aa: CASSAGPPRNYGYTF; cdr3_nt: TGTGCCAGCAGCGCGGGACCACCAAGGAACTATGGCTACACCTTC; clone_size: once; d_call: NA; v_call: TRBV16; j_call: TRBJ1-2; cdr3_length: 15
cdr3_aa: CASSGAYSYNEQFF; cdr3_nt: TGTGCCAGCAGCGGTGCCTACTCCTACAATGAGCAGTTCTTC; clone_size: NA; d_call: NA; v_call: TRBV9; j_call: TRBJ2-1; cdr3_length: 14
cdr3_aa: CASSRREAMYEQYF; cdr3_nt: TGTGCCAGCAGCCGCCGGGAGGCGATGTACGAGCAGTACTTC; clone_size: NA; d_call: TRBD2; v_call: TRBV14; j_call: TRBJ2-7; cdr3_length: 14
cdr3_aa: CASSLLDSLNTEAFF; cdr3_nt: TGTGCCAGCAGTTTATTAGACAGTCTGAACACTGAAGCTTTCTTT; clone_size: few; d_call: NA; v_call: TRBV28; j_call: TRBJ1-1; cdr3_length: 15
cdr3_aa: CASSESGTLWGKDEQFF; cdr3_nt: TGCGCCAGCAGTGAGTCTGGGACTCTCTGGGGGAAGGATGAGCAGTTCTTC; clone_size: few; d_call: NA; v_call: TRBV10-1; j_call: TRBJ2-1; cdr3_length: 17
cdr3_aa: CSVERSKYGYTF; cdr3_nt: TGCAGCGTTGAAAGAAGCAAGTATGGCTACACCTTC; clone_size: NA; d_call: NA; v_call: TRBV29-1; j_call: TRBJ1-2; cdr3_length: 12
cdr3_aa: CASSPDRSYGYTF; cdr3_nt: TGTGCCAGCAGTCCGGACAGGAGCTATGGCTACACCTTC; clone_size: few; d_call: TRBD1; v_call: TRBV6-6; j_call: TRBJ1-2; cdr3_length: 13
cdr3_aa: CASSPLGASGRNEQFF; cdr3_nt: TGTGCCAGCAGCCCTTTAGGGGCTAGCGGGAGAAATGAGCAGTTCTTC; clone_size: NA; d_call: TRBD2; v_call: TRBV14; j_call: TRBJ2-1; cdr3_length: 16
cdr3_aa: CASRVQGQYQETQYF; cdr3_nt: TGTGCCAGCAGAGTACAGGGGCAGTACCAAGAGACCCAGTACTTC; clone_size: NA; d_call: TRBD1; v_call: TRBV2; j_call: TRBJ2-5; cdr3_length: 15
cdr3_aa: CASSSSAGVAKNIQYF; cdr3_nt: TGTGCCAGCAGCAGCTCGGCAGGGGTCGCCAAAAACATTCAGTACTTC; clone_size: NA; d_call: NA; v_call: TRBV5-4; j_call: TRBJ2-4; cdr3_length: 16
cdr3_aa: CASSSAYEQYF; cdr3_nt: TGTGCCAGCAGCTCGGCTTACGAGCAGTACTTC; clone_size: NA; d_call: NA; v_call: TRBV7-9; j_call: TRBJ2-7; cdr3_length: 11
cdr3_aa: CASSLGLLNTGELFF; cdr3_nt: TGTGCCAGCAGCTTGGGACTATTAAACACCGGGGAGCTGTTTTTT; clone_size: NA; d_call: NA; v_call: TRBV5-6; j_call: TRBJ2-2; cdr3_length: 15
cdr3_aa: CASSLFEQYF; cdr3_nt: TGTGCCAGCAGTCTTTTCGAGCAGTACTTC; clone_size: NA; d_call: NA; v_call: TRBV28; j_call: TRBJ2-7; cdr3_length: 10
cdr3_aa: CASSLSGRGLGETQYF; cdr3_nt: TGTGCCAGCAGCTTATCTGGCAGGGGGTTGGGCGAGACCCAGTACTTC; clone_size: NA; d_call: TRBD1; v_call: TRBV7-6; j_call: TRBJ2-5; cdr3_length: 16
cdr3_aa: CASSLVVGSEAFF; cdr3_nt: TGCGCCAGCAGCTTGGTAGTTGGCTCTGAAGCTTTCTTT; clone_size: NA; d_call: NA; v_call: TRBV5-1; j_call: TRBJ1-1; cdr3_length: 13
cdr3_aa: CASSPQGARSPYGYTF; cdr3_nt: TGTGCCAGCAGTCCCCAGGGGGCCAGGAGCCCCTATGGCTACACCTTC; clone_size: NA; d_call: TRBD1; v_call: TRBV14; j_call: TRBJ1-2; cdr3_length: 16
cdr3_aa: CASRPGLRETQYF; cdr3_nt: TGTGCCAGCAGACCGGGACTACGAGAGACCCAGTACTTC; clone_size: NA; d_call: TRBD2; v_call: TRBV28; j_call: TRBJ2-5; cdr3_length: 13
cdr3_aa: CASSFLRPNTGELFF; cdr3_nt: TGTGCCAGCAGCTTTTTACGTCCGAACACCGGGGAGCTGTTTTTT; clone_size: NA; d_call: NA; v_call: TRBV5-8; j_call: TRBJ2-2; cdr3_length: 15
cdr3_aa: CASSYSTSNTEAFF; cdr3_nt: TGTGCCAGCAGTTACTCTACGAGTAACACTGAAGCTTTCTTT; clone_size: NA; d_call: NA; v_call: TRBV6-5; j_call: TRBJ1-1; cdr3_length: 14
cdr3_aa: CASSTSGGLQFF; cdr3_nt: TGTGCCAGCAGCACTAGCGGCGGATTACAGTTCTTC; clone_size: once; d_call: TRBD2; v_call: TRBV7-3; j_call: TRBJ2-1; cdr3_length: 12